Included here is one T cell receptor beta chain sequence, with context. The record originates from a study of shared clonotypes between healthy human individuals. Genomic DNA of each subset was evenly split across several immunoSEQ plates. Generated by immunoSEQ multiplex PCR, the TCRdb table keeps only in-frame clones and is missing some. The sample has more than 2 million clones; approximately 95% are singletons. CD45RO-negative, CCR7-positively selected cells formed the naive CD8 fraction, excluding terminally differentiated effector memory CD45RA+ cells. The specimen was naive CD8+ T cells sorted from blood. The sequence derives from a man aged 18-30 years in good health.

The CDR3 DNA reads TGTGCCAGCTCCATCCCCGGACAGTTTAATGAGCAGTTCTTC. This codes for CASSIPGQFNEQFF. This chain joins TRBV25-1 and TRBJ2-1; D is possibly TRBD1 (6 bases). This CDR3 spans 14 amino acids. Germline V CDR1 and CDR2: MGHDK, SYGVNS. V was shortened by 8 bases and J by 7 bases, with 18 bases between the two germline ends.